This T cell receptor (beta chain) was captured in a study of T cell repertoires in cytomegalovirus infection. Study-level background: Newly reported HLA-C-restricted and thoroughly characterized HLA-B-restricted CMV epitopes were employed. Evidence of both CMV infection and a matching HLA type came from public TCR beta signatures.

TCRdb independently ran MiXCR on the reads; one entry per CDR3 protein. Of about 570,000 distinct CDR3 sequences listed, just under 40% are singletons. CDR1 is SGHAT and CDR2 is FQNNGV in the germline V gene. The CDR3 length is 16 residues. Deletions cut 2 bases from V and 6 bases from J, with 14 bases between. Turning to this clonotype: Its antigen is as yet unknown.

Study findings and constraints: Clonotypes of TCR beta that were HLA-C-restricted and CMV-specific dominated the ex vivo response.

The specimen was cultured PBMCs, collected from culture after CMV antigen stimulation. The V gene is TRBV11-2, the J gene TRBJ1-6; D might be TRBD1 (6 bases). The sequence came from a human donor in good health (CMV status not recorded). Some clones in this sample may be carry-over from other donors' samples. The chain's CDR3 is CASSLQGSLTNSPLHF. As DNA, the CDR3 is TGTGCCAGCAGCTTACAGGGGTCGCTCACTAATTCACCCCTCCACTTT.